The 9 T cell receptor beta chains in this list originate from one sample, sequenced in a study of beta chain features in type 1 diabetes. The whole isolated RNA underwent reverse transcription, so sequencing captured expressed TCRB transcripts. Data came from immunoSEQ multiplex PCR; TCRdb stores just in-frame clones and leaves some out. The sample contains 360,000 or so clones, about 19% of which appear only once. Specimen: naive CD4+ T cells from blood. Every receptor here comes from a woman aged 18-29 years in good health.

J is TRBJ2-3 and V is TRBV5-4; D remains ambiguous. This CDR3 has 16 amino acids. V lost 4 bases, J lost 0 bases, and 15 bases lay in between. CDR1 and CDR2 (germline): SGHNT, YYREEE (reference sequence). CDR3 nucleotides: TGTGCCAGCAGCCCCCGTTATGTGGCTAGCACAGATACGCAGTATTTT. Translating it yields CASSPRYVASTDTQYF.

In its sample, this clone was seen a few times. The J gene is TRBJ2-1, the V gene TRBV7-9, with D hard to call. The CDR3 length is 11 residues. CDR1 and CDR2 from the germline V gene are SEHNR and FQNEAQ (reference sequence). V lost 2 bases to trimming and J lost 10 bases, with 6 bases between them. The CDR3 loop reads CASSLTREQFF. CDR3 coding DNA: TGTGCCAGCAGCTTAACGCGGGAGCAGTTCTTC. Complete variable domain (other parts from reference TRBV7-9 and TRBJ2-1): DTGVSQNPRHKITKRGQNVTFRCDPISEHNRLYWYRQTLGQGPEFLTYFQNEAQLEKSRLLSDRFSAERPKGSFSTLEIQRTEQGDSAMYLCASSLTREQFFGPGTRLTVL.

A few counts support this clone. The chain employs TRBV7-2 and TRBJ1-2; D unresolved. Germline V gene sequence: CDR1 SGHTA, CDR2 FQGNSA. Trimming cost V 5 bases and J 3 bases, with 19 bases left between them. This CDR3 comprises 16 residues. CDR3 sequence: CASSDPNRRRYYGYTF. DNA for the CDR3: TGTGCCAGCAGCGATCCGAACAGAAGGCGCTACTATGGCTACACCTTC. Full variable domain (missing parts from reference TRBV7-2 and TRBJ1-2): GAGVSQSPSNKVTEKGKDVELRCDPISGHTALYWYRQSLGQGLEFLIYFQGNSAPDKSGLPSDRFSAERTGGSVSTLTIQRTQQEDSAVYLCASSDPNRRRYYGYTFGSGTRLTVV.

V is TRBV15 and J is TRBJ2-5, with TRBD1 identical over 7 bases. CDR3 length: 10 residues. The germline CDR1 and CDR2 sequences are LNHNV and YYDKDF (reference sequence). The J segment lost 10 bases and the V segment lost 8 bases, leaving 4 bases of the junction unmatched. CDR3 sequence: CATPPGGQYF. For the CDR3, the DNA is TGTGCCACCCCGCCAGGGGGCCAGTACTTC.

This clone turned up a few times. CDR3: CARNRQGCSPLHF. In DNA form, the CDR3 reads TGTGCCAGAAATCGACAGGGCTGTTCACCCCTCCACTTT. The chain combines TRBV9 with TRBJ1-6, with 7 bases fitting TRBD1. The germline V gene encodes CDR1 SGDLS and CDR2 YYNGEE. The CDR3 consists of 13 residues. J lost 9 bases, V lost 8 bases, and 8 bases had no gene match.

This clone has more than one count but fewer than ten. The chain carries TRBV7-9 and TRBJ2-5, with D hard to call. The ends were cut back, 3 bases at V and 1 base at J, with 6 bases in the middle. This CDR3 contains 13 residues. The V gene's germline CDR1 is SEHNR and CDR2 FQNEAQ (reference sequence). The CDR3 bases are TGTGCCAGCAGCTTGGAGTCCCAAGAGACCCAGTACTTC. Translating gives CASSLESQETQYF.

This clone was detected a few times. The chain carries TRBV5-4 and TRBJ2-5; D possibly corresponds to TRBD1 (6 bases). The CDR3 is 13 amino acids. Trimming removed 2 bases from V and 2 bases from J, with 7 bases in between. Germline lookup yields CDR1 SGHNT and CDR2 YYREEE (reference sequence). CDR3 in DNA: TGTGCCAGCAGCTTTGACAGGCAAGAGACCCAGTACTTC. Translation: CASSFDRQETQYF. The full variable domain, completed using reference TRBV5-4 and TRBJ2-5, is ETGVTQSPTHLIKTRGQQVTLRCSSQSGHNTVSWYQQALGQGPQFIFQYYREEENGRGNFPPRFSGLQFPNYSSELNVNALELDDSALYLCASSFDRQETQYFGPGTRLLVL.

This chain links TRBV28 with TRBJ1-5; D unresolved. Germline assignment: CDR1 MDHEN and CDR2 SYDVKM. With 6 bases removed from V and 5 bases from J, the gap between germline ends came to 8 bases. This CDR3 contains 12 residues. For the CDR3, the DNA is TGTGCCAGCAGCTTGAGGGATCAGCCCCAGCATTTT. Its translation: CASSLRDQPQHF.

The genes are TRBV18 and TRBJ2-5, with a weak D call TRBD1 (6 bases). Germline CDR1 reads KGHSH; CDR2 reads LQKENI. CDR3 length equals 15 residues. V was pared by 2 bases and J by 5 bases, with 15 bases between. This CDR3 reads CASSPTTGSWETQYF. The CDR3 DNA reads as TGTGCCAGCTCACCAACGACAGGTTCCTGGGAGACCCAGTACTTC.